This note documents a single T cell receptor beta chain sequence. The data stem from a study of T cells expressing NK-cell markers. Germline CDR1 is MNHNY and CDR2 is SVGAGI (reference sequence). CDR3 length: 16 residues. TCRdb reanalyzed the 5' RACE reads, giving one entry per CDR3 protein sequence and no DNA. The sample totals 350,000 to 400,000 distinct CDR3 sequences; its top ten clones hold around a tenth. The sample taken for sequencing was blood T cells: a sorted CD56 or NKG2C T cell subset, CD4+ or CD8+ T cells, or bulk PBMC T cells (not recorded which). This rearrangement joins TRBV6-6 to TRBJ2-5; as DNA is missing, the TRBD1 call by TCRdb cannot be tested. This receptor was taken from a woman between 45 and 60 years old in good health. The CDR3 sequence: CASSYSGGEGGETQYF.